The rows below give T cell receptor beta chains drawn from one sample of a study of shared clonotypes between healthy human individuals. The data were produced by immunoSEQ multiplex PCR, yet TCRdb's version contains in-frame clones alone and is incomplete. The profile shows roughly 1,100,000 clones, 60% to 80% of them singletons. Sequenced material: memory CD4+ T cells sorted from blood. Receptor source: a man younger than 35 in good health. Both conserved end residues are part of each CDR3. Each record gives: J gene, clone size, V gene, D gene, CDR3 protein, CDR3 DNA. The D gene is left open where the match is weak. The size entry is marked missing in some rows and otherwise reads once, few, many or a size class.

TRBJ2-7 . TRBV7-2 . CASSPSVAYEQYF TGTGCCAGCAGCCCCAGTGTTGCCTACGAGCAGTACTTC
TRBJ2-3 . TRBV4-3 . CASSSGQRASTDTQYF TGCGCCAGCAGCTCCGGACAGCGGGCTAGCACAGATACGCAGTATTTT
TRBJ1-5 . TRBV6-1 . CASSEQGDNQPQHF TGTGCCAGCAGTGAACAGGGTGACAATCAGCCCCAGCATTTT
TRBJ1-6 . TRBV9 . CASSVDGDPNSPLHF TGTGCCAGCAGCGTAGACGGGGATCCGAATTCACCCCTCCACTTT
TRBJ2-1 . TRBV9 TRBD2 CASSVVPSGSGGEQFF TGTGCCAGCAGCGTAGTTCCTAGCGGGTCGGGGGGTGAGCAGTTCTTC
TRBJ2-7 . TRBV15 . CATSRDGGLSYEQYF TGTGCCACCAGCAGAGATGGAGGGTTATCCTACGAGCAGTACTTC
TRBJ2-5 once TRBV10-3 TRBD2 CAISPKREETQYF TGTGCCATCAGTCCCAAGCGGGAGGAGACCCAGTACTTC
TRBJ1-2 . TRBV5-1 . CASSLEGQLGGYTF TGCGCCAGCAGCTTAGAGGGTCAATTAGGCGGCTACACCTTC
TRBJ1-5 . TRBV10-3 . CAISSGDSNQPQHF TGTGCCATCAGCTCCGGGGATAGCAATCAGCCCCAGCATTTT
TRBJ1-6 . TRBV27 TRBD1 CASSLRQGSPLHF TGTGCCAGCAGTCTTAGACAGGGGTCACCCCTCCACTTT
TRBJ2-2 . TRBV18 TRBD1 CASSPDRAQKAELFF TGTGCCAGCTCACCCGACAGGGCACAAAAGGCGGAGCTGTTTTTT
TRBJ2-3 . TRBV11-2 . CASSLGGPGATDTQYF TGTGCCAGCAGCTTAGGTGGGCCAGGGGCAACAGATACGCAGTATTTT
TRBJ2-5 once TRBV5-1 . CASSQNPPQETQYF TGCGCCAGCAGCCAAAACCCTCCTCAAGAGACCCAGTACTTC
TRBJ2-5 . TRBV6-6 . CASGRTVQETQYF TGTGCCAGCGGTAGGACAGTTCAAGAGACCCAGTACTTC
TRBJ2-3 . TRBV30 . CAWSVGDSRVTDTQYF TGTGCCTGGAGTGTAGGCGATTCCCGGGTCACAGATACGCAGTATTTT
TRBJ2-7 . TRBV28 . CASSLSPSSYEQYF TGTGCCAGCAGTTTATCCCCTAGCTCCTACGAGCAGTACTTC
TRBJ2-3 . TRBV28 . CASSFYRASTDTQYF TGTGCCAGCAGTTTTTACAGAGCTAGCACAGATACGCAGTATTTT
TRBJ2-1 . TRBV7-6 TRBD2 CASSHLGGGTYNEQFF TGTGCCAGCAGCCATCTGGGCGGGGGGACGTACAATGAGCAGTTCTTC
TRBJ2-7 . TRBV7-6 . CASSLGTTGEQYF TGTGCCAGCAGCTTAGGGACGACAGGCGAGCAGTACTTC
TRBJ2-3 few TRBV6-1 . CASSGSGTQIRADTQYF TGTGCCAGCAGTGGGTCCGGGACTCAAATAAGAGCAGATACGCAGTATTTT
TRBJ1-6 . TRBV18 TRBD1 CASSPGDRGHNSPLHF TGTGCCAGCTCACCAGGGGACAGGGGGCATAATTCACCCCTCCACTTT
TRBJ2-7 . TRBV5-4 . CASSWSPGATDEQYF TGTGCCAGCAGCTGGTCCCCGGGGGCGACAGACGAGCAGTACTTC
TRBJ1-5 . TRBV6-1 . CASSEAARGQPQHF TGTGCCAGCAGTGAGGCTGCCCGGGGCCAGCCCCAGCATTTT
TRBJ2-2 . TRBV10-3 TRBD2 CAIRKGLAGNTGELFF TGTGCCATCAGAAAAGGACTAGCGGGGAACACCGGGGAGCTGTTTTTT
TRBJ2-2 . TRBV9 . CASSLRQSNTGELFF TGTGCCAGCAGCCTTAGACAGAGTAACACCGGGGAGCTGTTTTTT
TRBJ1-1 . TRBV18 TRBD1 CASSPPGTGAFF TGTGCCAGCTCACCCCCCGGGACAGGGGCCTTCTTT
TRBJ1-1 . TRBV7-3 . CASSPDGLNTEAFF TGTGCCAGCAGCCCGGACGGCTTGAACACTGAAGCTTTCTTT
TRBJ2-3 . TRBV27 . CASSSRQKDTQYF TGTGCCAGCAGTTCCAGACAGAAGGATACGCAGTATTTT
TRBJ2-7 . TRBV11-2 TRBD2 CASRSPGLAQTEQYF TGTGCCAGCAGATCACCGGGACTAGCCCAAACCGAGCAGTACTTC
TRBJ2-7 . TRBV10-3 . CAISESLGAGKIYEQYF TGTGCCATCAGTGAGTCGCTGGGGGCGGGAAAAATCTACGAGCAGTACTTC
TRBJ1-1 . TRBV28 . CASSFAPGRGNTEAFF TGTGCCAGCAGTTTTGCCCCCGGCAGGGGGAACACTGAAGCTTTCTTT
TRBJ2-3 . TRBV5-1 TRBD1 CASSWLTGEGTDTQYF TGCGCCAGCAGCTGGCTGACAGGGGAAGGCACAGATACGCAGTATTTT
TRBJ2-3 . TRBV10-1 TRBD1 CASSTARQGVAQYF TGCGCCAGCAGCACTGCAAGACAGGGGGTAGCGCAGTATTTT
TRBJ2-1 . TRBV6-6 TRBD1 CASSYGPRGREQFF TGTGCCAGCAGTTACGGACCCAGGGGGCGTGAGCAGTTCTTC
TRBJ2-4 . TRBV19 . CASSLARAQVIQYF TGTGCCAGTAGTCTAGCAAGGGCCCAAGTCATTCAGTACTTC
TRBJ2-7 . TRBV6-6 TRBD2 CASSQLAGPSYEQYF TGTGCCAGCAGCCAACTAGCGGGGCCCTCCTACGAGCAGTACTTC
TRBJ2-1 . TRBV7-9 TRBD1 CASSWRQGINNEQFF TGTGCCAGCAGCTGGCGACAGGGGATAAACAATGAGCAGTTCTTC
TRBJ2-1 . TRBV5-1 . CASSLDLYEQFF TGCGCCAGCAGCTTGGATTTATATGAGCAGTTCTTC
TRBJ2-2 . TRBV5-1 . CASSLDPGTTGELFF TGCGCCAGCAGCTTGGACCCAGGAACCACCGGGGAGCTGTTTTTT
TRBJ1-3 few TRBV5-1 . CASSQMGGSGNTIYF TGCGCCAGCAGCCAGATGGGGGGCTCTGGAAACACCATATATTTT
TRBJ2-1 . TRBV7-2 . CASSPDRAYNEQFF TGTGCCAGCAGCCCGGACAGAGCCTACAATGAGCAGTTCTTC
TRBJ2-1 few TRBV6-4 . CASSEGIAVGLGEQFF TGTGCCAGCAGCGAGGGGATAGCGGTGGGTTTGGGAGAGCAGTTCTTC
TRBJ1-6 . TRBV16 . CASSHRSESYNSPLHF TGTGCCAGCAGCCACCGCAGCGAATCCTATAATTCACCCCTCCACTTT
TRBJ2-7 few TRBV28 . CASSLSGKRGGSYEQYF TGTGCCAGCAGTTTATCAGGGAAGCGCGGTGGCTCCTACGAGCAGTACTTC
TRBJ2-1 . TRBV27 TRBD1 CASSLWTGGYNEQFF TGTGCCAGCAGTTTGTGGACAGGGGGTTACAATGAGCAGTTCTTC
TRBJ2-4 . TRBV18 . CASSPPVGDIQYF TGTGCCAGCTCACCACCGGTGGGAGACATTCAGTACTTC
TRBJ1-1 . TRBV5-1 . CASSLVGREGTEAFF TGCGCCAGCAGCTTGGTGGGCAGGGAAGGCACTGAAGCTTTCTTT
TRBJ1-2 . TRBV7-8 . CASSLVVGAGGYTF TGTGCCAGCAGCTTAGTGGTGGGGGCAGGTGGCTACACCTTC
TRBJ2-5 . TRBV20-1 . CSANAGVTQYF TGCAGTGCGAATGCAGGGGTGACCCAGTACTTC
TRBJ2-7 . TRBV27 TRBD1 CASSRTGASYEQYF TGTGCCAGCAGTAGGACAGGGGCCTCCTACGAGCAGTACTTC